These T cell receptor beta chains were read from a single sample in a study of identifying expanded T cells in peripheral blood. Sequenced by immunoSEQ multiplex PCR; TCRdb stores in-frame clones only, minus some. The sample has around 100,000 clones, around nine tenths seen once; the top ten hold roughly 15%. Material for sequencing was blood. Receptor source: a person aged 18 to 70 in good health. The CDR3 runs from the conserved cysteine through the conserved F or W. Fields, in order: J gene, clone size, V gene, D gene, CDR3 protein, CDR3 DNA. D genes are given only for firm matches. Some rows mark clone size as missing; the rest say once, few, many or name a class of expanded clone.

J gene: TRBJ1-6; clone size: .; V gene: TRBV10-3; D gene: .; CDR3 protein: CATNKMGHRSSYNSPLHF; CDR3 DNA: TGTGCCACCAACAAAATGGGACACCGGAGCTCCTATAATTCACCCCTCCACTTT
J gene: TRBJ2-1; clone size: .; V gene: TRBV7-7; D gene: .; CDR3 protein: CASSLAGGDEQFF; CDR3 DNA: TGTGCCAGCAGCTTAGCGGGTGGGGATGAGCAGTTCTTC
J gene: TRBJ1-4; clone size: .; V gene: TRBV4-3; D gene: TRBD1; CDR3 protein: CASSQEVGTGYEKLFF; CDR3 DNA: TGCGCCAGCAGCCAAGAGGTGGGGACAGGGTACGAAAAACTGTTTTTT
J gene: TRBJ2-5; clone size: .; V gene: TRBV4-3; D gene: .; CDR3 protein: CASSPRGLGLETQYF; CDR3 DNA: TGCGCCAGCAGCCCCCGCGGTCTTGGGTTGGAGACCCAGTACTTC
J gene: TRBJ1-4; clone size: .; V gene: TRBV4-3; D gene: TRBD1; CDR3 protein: CASSRGTALGQKLFF; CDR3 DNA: TGCGCCAGCAGCCGCGGGACAGCCCTGGGGCAAAAACTGTTTTTT
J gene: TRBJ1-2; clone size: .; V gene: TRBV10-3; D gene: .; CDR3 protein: CAINGDPRGVGGYTF; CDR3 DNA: TGTGCCATCAATGGGGATCCTCGCGGAGTAGGAGGCTACACCTTC
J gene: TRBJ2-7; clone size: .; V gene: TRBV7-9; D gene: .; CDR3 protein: CASSPTSWGGEQYF; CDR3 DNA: TGTGCCAGCAGCCCGACCTCCTGGGGCGGAGAGCAGTACTTC
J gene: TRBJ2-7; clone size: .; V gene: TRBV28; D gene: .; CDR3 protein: CASTPQGYYEQYF; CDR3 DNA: TGTGCCAGCACCCCCCAGGGCTATTACGAGCAGTACTTC
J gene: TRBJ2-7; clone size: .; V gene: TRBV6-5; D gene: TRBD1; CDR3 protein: CASSYRQGYEQYF; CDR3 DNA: TGTGCCAGCAGTTACCGACAGGGCTACGAGCAGTACTTC
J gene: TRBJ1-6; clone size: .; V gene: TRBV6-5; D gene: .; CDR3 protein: CASSRIGSPLHF; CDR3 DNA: TGTGCCAGCAGTCGGATCGGTTCACCCCTCCACTTT
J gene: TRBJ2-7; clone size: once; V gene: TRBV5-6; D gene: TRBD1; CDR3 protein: CASSSPSRDRAEEQYF; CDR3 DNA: TGTGCCAGCAGCTCACCAAGCCGGGACAGGGCAGAAGAGCAGTACTTC
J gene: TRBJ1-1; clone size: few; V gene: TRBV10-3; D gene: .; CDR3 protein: CAISELGNTEAFF; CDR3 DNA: TGTGCCATCAGTGAGTTGGGGAACACTGAAGCTTTCTTT
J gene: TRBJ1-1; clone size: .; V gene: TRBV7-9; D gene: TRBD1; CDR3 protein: CASSHYADRGDTEAFF; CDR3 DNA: TGTGCCAGCAGTCATTACGCCGACAGGGGAGACACTGAAGCTTTCTTT
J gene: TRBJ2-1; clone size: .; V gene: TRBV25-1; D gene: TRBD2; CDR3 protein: CASSEWGGSYNEQFF; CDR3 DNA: TGTGCCAGCAGTGAATGGGGGGGGTCCTACAATGAGCAGTTCTTC
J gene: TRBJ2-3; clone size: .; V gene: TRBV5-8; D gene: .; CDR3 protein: CASSVQGYRTDTQYF; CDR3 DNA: TGTGCCAGCAGCGTACAGGGTTACAGGACAGATACGCAGTATTTT
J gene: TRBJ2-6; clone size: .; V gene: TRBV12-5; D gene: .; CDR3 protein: CASGLVWHAGEAGANVLTF; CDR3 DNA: TGTGCTAGTGGTTTGGTATGGCATGCAGGGGAGGCTGGGGCCAACGTCCTGACTTTC
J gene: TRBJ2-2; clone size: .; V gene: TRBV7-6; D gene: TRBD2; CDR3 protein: CASSLGASGGAVGELFF; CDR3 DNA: TGTGCCAGCAGCTTAGGGGCTAGCGGGGGGGCCGTCGGGGAGCTGTTTTTT
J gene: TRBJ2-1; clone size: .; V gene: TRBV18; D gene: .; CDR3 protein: CASSPRAGSYNEQFF; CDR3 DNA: TGTGCCAGCTCACCTAGGGCAGGGTCCTACAATGAGCAGTTCTTC
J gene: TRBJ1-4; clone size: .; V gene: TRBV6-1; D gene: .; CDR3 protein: CASSESANNEKLFF; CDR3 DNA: TGTGCCAGCAGTGAATCCGCCAATAATGAAAAACTGTTTTTT
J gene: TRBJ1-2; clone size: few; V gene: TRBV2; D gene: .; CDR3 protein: CASSERGDSYGYTF; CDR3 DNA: TGTGCCAGCAGTGAACGCGGAGATTCCTATGGCTACACCTTC
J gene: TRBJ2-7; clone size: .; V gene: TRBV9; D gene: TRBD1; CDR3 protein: CASSPGQGLYEQYF; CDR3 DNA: TGTGCCAGCAGCCCCGGACAGGGCCTCTACGAGCAGTACTTC
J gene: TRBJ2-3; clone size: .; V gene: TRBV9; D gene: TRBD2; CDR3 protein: CASSVSGGAADTQYF; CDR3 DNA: TGTGCCAGCAGCGTGAGCGGGGGGGCCGCAGATACGCAGTATTTT
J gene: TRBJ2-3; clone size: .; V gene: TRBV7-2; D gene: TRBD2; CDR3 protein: CASSPGGLAGGLGTQYF; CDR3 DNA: TGTGCCAGCAGCCCAGGAGGCCTAGCGGGGGGGCTAGGTACGCAGTATTTT
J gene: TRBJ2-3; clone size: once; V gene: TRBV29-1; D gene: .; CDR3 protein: CSVRGGGTDTQYF; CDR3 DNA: TGCAGCGTTAGGGGGGGCGGGACAGATACGCAGTATTTT
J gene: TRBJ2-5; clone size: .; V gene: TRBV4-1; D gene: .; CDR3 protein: CASSRTPDSQETQYF; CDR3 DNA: TGCGCCAGCAGCCGTACTCCTGACAGTCAAGAGACCCAGTACTTC
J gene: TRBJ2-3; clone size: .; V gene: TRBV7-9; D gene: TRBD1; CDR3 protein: CASSPGQGDTDTQYF; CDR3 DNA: TGTGCCAGCAGCCCCGGACAGGGAGACACAGATACGCAGTATTTT
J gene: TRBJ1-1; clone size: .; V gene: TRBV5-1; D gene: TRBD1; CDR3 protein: CASSYIGTGNTEAFF; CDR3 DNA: TGCGCCAGCAGCTATATAGGGACAGGGAACACTGAAGCTTTCTTT
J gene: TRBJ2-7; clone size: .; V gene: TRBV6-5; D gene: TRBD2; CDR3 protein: CASSGAGGPWEQYF; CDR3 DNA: TGTGCCAGCAGTGGAGCGGGGGGGCCATGGGAGCAGTACTTC
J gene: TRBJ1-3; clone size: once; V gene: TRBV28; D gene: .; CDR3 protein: CASSAGPGATTIYF; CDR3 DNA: TGTGCCAGCAGCGCGGGCCCCGGGGCAACCACCATATATTTT
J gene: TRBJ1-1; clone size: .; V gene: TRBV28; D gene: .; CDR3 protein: CASSLWGQNTEAFF; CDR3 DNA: TGTGCCAGCAGTTTATGGGGCCAGAACACTGAAGCTTTCTTT
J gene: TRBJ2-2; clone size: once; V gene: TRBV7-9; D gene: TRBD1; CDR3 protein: CASSLRRDRVAGELFF; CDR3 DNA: TGTGCCAGCAGCTTACGCCGGGACAGAGTGGCCGGGGAGCTGTTTTTT
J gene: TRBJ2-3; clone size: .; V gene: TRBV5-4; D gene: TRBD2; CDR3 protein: CASSPPSGADTQYF; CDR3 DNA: TGTGCCAGCAGCCCTCCTAGCGGCGCGGATACGCAGTATTTT
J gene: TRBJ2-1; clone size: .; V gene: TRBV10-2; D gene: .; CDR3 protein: CASSEYQSSLGYEQFF; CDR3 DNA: TGCGCCAGCAGTGAGTATCAGAGCTCCCTGGGGTACGAGCAGTTCTTC
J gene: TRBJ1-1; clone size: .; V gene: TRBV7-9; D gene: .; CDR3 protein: CASSLVENTEAFF; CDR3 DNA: TGTGCCAGCAGCTTAGTCGAGAACACTGAAGCTTTCTTT
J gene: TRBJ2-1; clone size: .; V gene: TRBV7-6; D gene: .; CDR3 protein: CASSHPILRANEQFF; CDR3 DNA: TGTGCCAGCAGCCATCCGATCTTAAGGGCCAATGAGCAGTTCTTC
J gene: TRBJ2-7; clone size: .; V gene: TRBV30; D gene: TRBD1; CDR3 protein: CAWSVLQGRGRRYEQYF; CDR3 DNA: TGTGCCTGGAGTGTATTACAGGGGCGCGGACGTCGCTACGAGCAGTACTTC
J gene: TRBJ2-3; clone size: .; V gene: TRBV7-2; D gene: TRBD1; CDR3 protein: CASSLGRWGQSDTQYF; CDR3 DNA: TGTGCCAGCAGCTTAGGGCGGTGGGGACAGTCAGATACGCAGTATTTT
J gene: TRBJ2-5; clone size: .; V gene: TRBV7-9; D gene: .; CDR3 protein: CASSLGPQGRQETQYF; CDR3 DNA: TGTGCCAGCAGCTTAGGCCCACAGGGACGACAAGAGACCCAGTACTTC
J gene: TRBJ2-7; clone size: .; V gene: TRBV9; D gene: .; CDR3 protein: CASSVGRPSYEQYF; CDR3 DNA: TGTGCCAGCAGCGTGGGACGGCCCTCCTACGAGCAGTACTTC
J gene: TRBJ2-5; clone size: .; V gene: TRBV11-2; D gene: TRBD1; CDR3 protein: CASSLRAGTGNYQETQYF; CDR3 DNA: TGTGCCAGCAGCTTGAGGGCCGGGACAGGGAATTACCAAGAGACCCAGTACTTC
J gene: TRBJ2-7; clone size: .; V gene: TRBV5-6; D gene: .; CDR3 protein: CASSLGGASLKQYF; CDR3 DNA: TGTGCCAGCAGCTTGGGGGGCGCCTCCTTAAAGCAGTACTTC
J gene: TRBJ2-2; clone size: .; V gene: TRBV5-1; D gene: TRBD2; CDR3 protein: CASSASGGPNTGELFF; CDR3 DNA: TGCGCCAGCAGTGCCAGCGGGGGGCCTAACACCGGGGAGCTGTTTTTT
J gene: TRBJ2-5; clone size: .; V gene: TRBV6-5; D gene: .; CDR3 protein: CASSYSPGTQYF; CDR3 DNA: TGTGCCAGCAGTTACTCTCCCGGGACCCAGTACTTC
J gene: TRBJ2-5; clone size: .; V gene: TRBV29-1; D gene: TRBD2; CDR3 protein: CSAHRLAGEQETQYF; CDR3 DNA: TGCAGCGCCCACCGACTAGCGGGGGAGCAAGAGACCCAGTACTTC
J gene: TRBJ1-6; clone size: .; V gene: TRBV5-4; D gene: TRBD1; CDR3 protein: CASSSDRGLSSPLHF; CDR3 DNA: TGTGCCAGCAGCTCGGACAGGGGGCTTTCTTCACCCCTCCACTTT
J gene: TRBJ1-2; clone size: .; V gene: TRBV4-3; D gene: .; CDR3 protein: CASSGRAGFGYTF; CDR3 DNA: TGCGCCAGCAGCGGGAGGGCAGGGTTCGGCTACACCTTC
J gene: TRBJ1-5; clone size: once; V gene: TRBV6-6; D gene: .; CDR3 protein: CASSYVFGNQPQHF; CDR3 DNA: TGTGCCAGCAGTTACGTTTTTGGCAATCAGCCCCAGCATTTT
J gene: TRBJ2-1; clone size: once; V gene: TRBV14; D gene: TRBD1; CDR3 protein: CASQTAGTGPYNEQFF; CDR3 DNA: TGTGCCAGTCAGACCGCGGGGACAGGACCCTACAATGAGCAGTTCTTC
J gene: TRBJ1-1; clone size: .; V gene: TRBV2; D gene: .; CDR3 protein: CASSEGGRWFGEAFF; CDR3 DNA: TGTGCCAGCAGTGAAGGGGGCAGGTGGTTTGGCGAAGCTTTCTTT
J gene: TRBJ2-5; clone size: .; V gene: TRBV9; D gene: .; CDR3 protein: CASSVTLFSVRETQYF; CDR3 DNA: TGTGCCAGCAGCGTGACCCTATTCTCCGTGCGGGAGACCCAGTACTTC
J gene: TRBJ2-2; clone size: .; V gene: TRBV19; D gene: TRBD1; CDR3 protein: CASTIWDRVTGELFF; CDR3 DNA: TGTGCCAGTACCATCTGGGACAGGGTCACCGGGGAGCTGTTTTTT
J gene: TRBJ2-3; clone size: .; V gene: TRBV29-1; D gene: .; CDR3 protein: CSVEVRRSGNRYTQYF; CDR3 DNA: TGCAGCGTTGAAGTTCGAAGGTCTGGGAACCGGTATACGCAGTATTTT
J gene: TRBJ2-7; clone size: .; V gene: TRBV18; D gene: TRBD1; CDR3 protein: CASSRRTGGTADEQYF; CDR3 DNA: TGTGCCAGCTCACGACGGACAGGGGGCACGGCAGACGAGCAGTACTTC
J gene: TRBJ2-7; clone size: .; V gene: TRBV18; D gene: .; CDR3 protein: CASSPPGPLRNEQYF; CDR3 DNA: TGTGCCAGCTCACCCCCGGGCCCTCTAAGGAACGAGCAGTACTTC
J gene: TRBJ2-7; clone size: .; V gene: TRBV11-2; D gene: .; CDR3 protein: CASSPQVTSYEQYF; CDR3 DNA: TGTGCCAGCAGTCCCCAGGTGACTTCCTACGAGCAGTACTTC
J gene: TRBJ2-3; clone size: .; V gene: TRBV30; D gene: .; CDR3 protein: CAWSVGVQYLTDTQYF; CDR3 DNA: TGTGCCTGGAGTGTGGGGGTTCAGTACCTCACAGATACGCAGTATTTT
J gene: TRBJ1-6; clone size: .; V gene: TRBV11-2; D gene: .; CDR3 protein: CASSLVLTGKYNSPLHF; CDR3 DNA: TGTGCCAGCAGCTTAGTTCTAACAGGGAAATATAATTCACCCCTCCACTTT
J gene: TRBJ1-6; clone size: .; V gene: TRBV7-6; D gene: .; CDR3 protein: CASSLAATEDYSPLHF; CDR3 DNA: TGTGCCAGCAGCCTGGCGGCGACCGAGGATTATTCACCCCTCCACTTT
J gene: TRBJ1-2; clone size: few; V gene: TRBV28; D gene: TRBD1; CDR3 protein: CASSDGQGHGYTF; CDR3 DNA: TGTGCCAGCAGTGACGGACAGGGTCATGGCTACACCTTC
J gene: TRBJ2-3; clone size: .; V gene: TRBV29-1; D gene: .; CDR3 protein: CSARTGTSTDTQYF; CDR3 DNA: TGCAGCGCCCGAACCGGGACTAGCACAGATACGCAGTATTTT